The T cell receptor beta chain described here comes from a study of Ad26.COV2.S vaccination and SARS-CoV-2 variants. Broader study findings: The TCR breadth and depth analyses may have understated or missed part of the total T cell responses. Participants given vaccine showed non-spike TCR breadth similar to that of placebo recipients.

V was pared by 1 base and J by 0 bases, with 8 bases between. Germline CDR1 and CDR2: SGHTA and FQGTGA. The length of the CDR3 is 15 residues. Only in-frame clones appear in the TCRdb table, and some are missing; sequencing was by immunoSEQ multiplex PCR. The sample records fewer than 600,000 clones, roughly nine tenths being singletons. Treatment denoted: 15 to 20 received Ad26.COV2.S at low or high dose, single or two shots; about five received placebo; per-sample allocation not given. Day 63 following the first vaccine or placebo injection was when the samples were taken. Comments on this clone: Its specificity is not known.

The TCR comes from a person aged 18 to 59 who received the Ad26.COV2.S COVID-19 vaccine or a placebo. The material was peripheral blood, obtained in a trial of Ad26.COV2.S vaccine versus placebo. V is TRBV7-3 and J is TRBJ2-3, with no clear D. CDR3 DNA sequence: TGTGCCAGCAGCTTAATGGGCAGAAGCACAGATACGCAGTATTTT. It yields the protein CASSLMGRSTDTQYF.